Here is one TCR beta chain with its context. Its target is unknown. This record comes from a study of T cell repertoires in cytomegalovirus infection. Study at large: Based on public TCR beta signatures, there were indications of CMV infection and of a matching HLA type. General study results and limits: The cumulative frequency of public TCR beta families distinguished individuals who carried CMV together with the relevant HLA. Within the response measured ex vivo, HLA-C-restricted CMV-specific TCR beta clonotypes were dominant.

The CDR3 is 14 residues long. The germline CDR1 and CDR2 sequences are MNHNY and SVGAGI (reference sequence). V lost 3 bases, J lost 5 bases, and 6 bases stayed unmatched. MiXCR, run by TCRdb on the reads, gives a single entry per CDR3 protein. The table has fewer than 300,000 distinct CDR3 sequences, about 26% seen once. The TCR comes from a human donor in good health (CMV status not recorded). Some clones in this sample may be carry-over from other donors' samples. The genes are TRBV6-6 and TRBJ1-1; the match to TRBD1 covers 7 bases. Material for sequencing was PBMCs. CDR3 protein: CASSYEGARTEAFF. The CDR3 bases are TGTGCCAGCAGTTATGAGGGGGCGCGGACTGAAGCTTTCTTT.